This T cell receptor (beta chain) originates from a study of T cells after yellow fever vaccination. About the research overall: Preparation used SMART-Seq v4 Ultra Low Input for the low-cell-number fractions. Study-level results: Just a small share of clonotypes turned up in the CD4 compartment as well as the CD8 compartment. The bulk population could contribute abundant contaminating clonotypes to FACS-sorted repertoires.

The CDR3 runs 15 residues. Trimming pared 4 bases from V and 5 bases from J, leaving 19 bases between. Germline V gives CDR1 SGHNT, CDR2 YYREEE (reference sequence). 5'RACE template switching generated TCR cDNA, adding a universal primer site and UMIs. TCRdb re-called the 5' RACE reads through MiXCR, storing one row per CDR3 protein. The data show about 210,000 distinct CDR3 sequences, over 6.5% seen once. This clonotype was observed a few times. Antigen: not known. The starting material was CD4+ T cells sorted from PBMCs, obtained on the day of the yellow fever booster vaccination. The chain recombines TRBV5-4 with TRBJ2-7, with D perhaps matching TRBD1 or TRBD2 (5 bases each). The clonotype comes from a man aged 25 to 45 who received the YFV17D yellow fever vaccine. The chain's CDR3 is CASSPGTGLSNEQYF. CDR3 in DNA: TGTGCCAGCAGCCCCGGGACGGGGCTATCGAACGAGCAGTACTTC.